The rows below give T cell receptor beta chains drawn from one sample of a study of T-cell memory formation after mild COVID-19. TCRdb reanalysed the 5' RACE reads using MiXCR and keeps one entry per CDR3 protein. The table includes approximately 390,000 distinct CDR3 sequences, 15% to 20% detected once. Sequenced sample: PBMCs or a T cell subset sorted from them (not recorded which). The receptors were gathered from a man younger than 35 who had mild COVID-19 (a few samples of this study predate the infection). Cell type and time point are not known. CDR3s include the opening cysteine and the closing phenylalanine or tryptophan. The D gene is left open where the match is weak. Expanded clones are given a class, and other clones once, few, many or no size at all.

>.|TRBV27|TRBJ1-6|TRBD1
TGTGCCAGCAGGCCGTTGGGACAGGGGCTTGAGGCCTATAATTCACCCCTCCACTTT
CASRPLGQGLEAYNSPLHF
>few|TRBV10-3|TRBJ2-7|.
TGTGCCATCACTTTAGGGCGGAGCTCCTACGAGCAGTACTTC
CAITLGRSSYEQYF
>few|TRBV5-1|TRBJ2-5|.
TGCGCCAGCAGTTGGGGACTGGGAGAGACCCAGTACTTC
CASSWGLGETQYF
>few|TRBV20-1|TRBJ2-3|.
TGCAGTGCTAGAGTTGTACAGGGTGGAGATACGCAGTATTTT
CSARVVQGGDTQYF
>few|TRBV6-5|TRBJ1-5|.
TGTGCCAGCAGTTCCGATGAGGGGATCCCGCATTTT
CASSSDEGIPHF
>.|TRBV4-2|TRBJ1-2|TRBD1
TGTGCCAGCAGCCAGGGACTTGGACAGGGGAGCTATGGCTACACCTTC
CASSQGLGQGSYGYTF
>many|TRBV5-1|TRBJ2-3|.
TGCGCCAGCAGCGACGATGGGGGCACAGATACGCAGTATTTT
CASSDDGGTDTQYF
>few|TRBV11-2|TRBJ1-2|.
TGTGCCAGCAGCCCACTTAGGGGGGTCCTCTTTGGCTACACCTTC
CASSPLRGVLFGYTF
>.|TRBV9|TRBJ1-3|.
TGTGCCAGCAGCGTGGGAAGGGACGTCGGAAACACCATATATTTT
CASSVGRDVGNTIYF
>.|TRBV11-2|TRBJ1-1|.
TGTGCCAGCAGCCTTCAAGGGGGGATGAACACTGAAGCTTTCTTT
CASSLQGGMNTEAFF
>few|TRBV7-2|TRBJ1-3|TRBD1
TGTGCCAGCAGCTTAGGCAGGGGGGTGAGCTCTGGAAACACCATATATTTT
CASSLGRGVSSGNTIYF
>.|TRBV9|TRBJ2-2|.
TGTGCCAGCAGCGAGGGAGGGGGCACCGGGGAGCTGTTTTTT
CASSEGGGTGELFF